This T cell receptor beta chain originates from a study of T cell responses to AZD1222 COVID-19 vaccine. Between the trimmed V and J ends, which lost 7 bases and 5 bases, there was a span of 12 bases. Germline assignment: CDR1 MNHEY and CDR2 SMNVEV (reference sequence). The length of the CDR3 is 13 residues. TCRdb's table, derived via immunoSEQ multiplex PCR, lists solely in-frame clones and lacks some. The table includes roughly 200,000 clones, about nine tenths detected once. The source is an adult who received the AZD1222 COVID-19 vaccine. Sequencing was performed on peripheral blood, taken 28 days after the second AZD1222 dose. The V call is TRBV27, the J call TRBJ1-5; D call uncertain. CDR3 protein: CASKRYGDQPQHF. CDR3 bases: TGTGCCAGCAAGAGGTACGGGGATCAGCCCCAGCATTTT.